A selection of T cell receptor beta chains follows, all from one sample in a study of blood T cell repertoires in COVID-19. TCRdb keeps only in-frame clones here, not all; method: immunoSEQ multiplex PCR. The repertoire holds about 170,000 clones, with around two thirds as singletons. Source material: peripheral blood. These receptors all come from a woman of 80 years or more with acute or convalescent COVID-19. CDR3s include the opening cysteine and the closing phenylalanine or tryptophan.

j_call v_call cdr3_length cdr3_aa
TRBJ2-7 TRBV28 15 CASSLGLMSSYEQYF
TRBJ1-5 TRBV6-1 14 CASTVDRNNQPQHF
TRBJ2-1 TRBV19 16 CASSIDRDSSYNEQFF
TRBJ2-7 TRBV5-1 14 CASSLSGLVYEQYF
TRBJ2-1 TRBV21-1 18 CASSTGTSGRIGSRVKFF
TRBJ2-1 TRBV19 14 CASSISRGSNSPFF
TRBJ1-2 TRBV14 14 CASSQDTGAYGYTF
TRBJ1-4 TRBV18 16 CASSQPGTTTNEKLFF
TRBJ1-1 TRBV13 14 CASSRQGLDTEAFF
TRBJ2-2 TRBV23-1 23 CASRLNSGYKKDRGYYLTEELFF
TRBJ2-1 TRBV19 15 CASSIGLAAPNEQFF
TRBJ2-2 TRBV7-9 13 CASPRADYGELFF
TRBJ1-6 TRBV10-3 16 CAISDPGTGLNSPLHF
TRBJ2-7 TRBV10-3 15 CAIRPSGTATYEQYF
TRBJ1-4 TRBV4-2 13 CASSQFINEKLFF
TRBJ1-1 TRBV5-1 14 CASSLGVLDTEAFF
TRBJ1-4 TRBV5-1 15 CASSAWDSFNEKLFF
TRBJ2-3 TRBV19 15 CASIEGQGAADTQYF
TRBJ1-1 TRBV3-1/TRBV3-2 12 CATMRGATEAFF
TRBJ2-1 TRBV3-1/TRBV3-2 18 CASSQEGGLSGRDIEQFF
TRBJ1-5 TRBV27 15 CASSQGPSGNQPQHF
TRBJ2-2 TRBV10-3 16 CAISGQGTTYTGELFF
TRBJ2-3 TRBV10-1 13 CASSAGGLDTQYF
TRBJ2-2 TRBV2 11 CASSVGSNVFF
TRBJ1-4 TRBV28 15 CASSSRTATNEKLFF
TRBJ2-7 TRBV6-5 14 CASSRDRLSYEQYF
TRBJ1-1 TRBV5-4 13 CASSMGQSPEAFF
TRBJ1-2 TRBV11-2 13 CASRGDYNYGYTF
TRBJ2-5 TRBV7-9 19 CASSPGLAGGTRIQETQYF
TRBJ2-3 TRBV24-1 19 CATSDLLAGGPGTTDTQYF
TRBJ2-7 TRBV9 14 CASSASGTSYEQYF
TRBJ2-1 TRBV11-2 13 CASSSGEENEQFF
TRBJ2-3 TRBV29-1 15 CSAQIGGRIADTQYF
TRBJ2-5 TRBV7-9 14 CASSQREGGETQYF
TRBJ2-3 TRBV28 19 CASRRLARPLSGAADTQYF
TRBJ2-4 TRBV6-1 14 CASSDGGVVNIQYF
TRBJ1-3 TRBV3-1/TRBV3-2 17 CASSQRTGGFSGNTIYF
TRBJ1-6 TRBV3-1/TRBV3-2 14 CASSQGQGYSPLHF
TRBJ2-7 TRBV6-5 16 CASSYLIGQVPYEQYF
TRBJ2-1 TRBV7-7 12 CASSKGEGEQFF